These 4 T cell receptor beta chains were all obtained from the same sample, sequenced in a study of T-cell memory formation after mild COVID-19. Via MiXCR, TCRdb re-called the 5' RACE reads, giving one row per CDR3 protein. The top ten hold about 12% of the sample, which has about 160,000 distinct CDR3 sequences, roughly 28% seen once. The material sequenced was PBMCs or a T cell subset sorted from them (not recorded which). All receptors derive from an adult woman who had mild COVID-19 (a few samples of this study predate the infection). Cell type and time point are not known.

The V and J genes are TRBV9 and TRBJ2-7; the D is unclear. The CDR3 covers 13 residues. Germline CDR1 and CDR2: SGDLS and YYNGEE. Trimming took off 6 bases at V and 3 bases at J, with 13 bases between the two ends. The CDR3 loop reads CASNRAADYEQYF. CDR3 nucleotides: TGTGCCAGCAACCGAGCCGCGGACTACGAGCAGTACTTC.

This clonotype appeared a few times. This chain links TRBV7-3 with TRBJ2-5; no clear D. The ends were cut back, 2 bases at V and 1 base at J, with 5 bases in the middle. This CDR3 contains 13 residues. Germline lookup yields CDR1 SGHTA and CDR2 FQGTGA. CDR3 coding DNA: TGTGCCAGCAGCTTAGTCCCCCAAGAGACCCAGTACTTC. Translating gives CASSLVPQETQYF.

The sample holds a few counts of this clonotype. This chain links TRBV7-3 with TRBJ2-1; 12 nucleotides match TRBD2. Germline values: CDR1 SGHTA, CDR2 FQGTGA. The CDR3 runs 17 residues. J gave up 8 bases and V 5 bases, and 13 bases lay outside the gene matches. The CDR3 nucleotides read TGTGCCAGCAGCCCCGACTTCCTAGCGGGGGGGCGCGATGAGCAGTTCTTC. Protein product: CASSPDFLAGGRDEQFF.

This clonotype was seen only a few times. This chain connects TRBV12-3 or TRBV12-4 to TRBJ2-1; D is tentatively TRBD1 or TRBD2 (6 bases each). The CDR3 runs to 11 residues. V was shortened by 6 bases and J by 9 bases, with 9 bases between the two germline ends. The CDR3 region has the DNA TGTGCCAGCAGGGGGGGCTTTGAGCAGTTCTTC. Protein product: CASRGGFEQFF.